This T cell receptor beta chain is from a study of T-cell reconstitution after alpha-beta-depleted transplantation in children. Whole-study results and caveats: Diversity of TCRbeta at day 60 was high in some patients, arising from surviving recipient T cells and thymic progenitors. Expanded graft clones numbering several hundred reportedly gave rise to alpha-beta T cells about two months after transplant. The authors attributed T-cell counts and diversity one year after transplant mostly to newly produced T cells.

Germline values: CDR1 DFQATT, CDR2 SNEGSKA (reference sequence). This CDR3 is built from 14 residues. The V gene end was trimmed by 6 bases and the J gene end by 0 bases; junction bases not matched to a gene: 4. As it was prepared, the TCRbeta library received unique molecular identifiers. One entry per CDR3 protein results from TCRdb running MiXCR on the PCR reads. Found here are about 100,000 distinct CDR3 sequences, approximately 6.4% of them singletons; the top ten hold 20% to 25%. This clonotype was recorded at least ten times. What it binds is unknown. The chain uses TRBV20-1 and TRBJ2-7; 11 bases fit TRBD2. The input for sequencing was PBMCs, mostly from graft donor cells, taken 360 days after TCRalphabeta/CD19-depleted stem cell transplant. The sequence was collected from a male patient between 2 and 9 years old who had a stem cell transplant for acute lymphoblastic leukemia, so the T cells may come from the graft donor. CDR3 DNA sequence: TGCAGTGCAATTACTAGCGGGAGCTCCTACGAGCAGTACTTC. It is translated as CSAITSGSSYEQYF.